Below are 30 T cell receptor beta chains sequenced from a single sample in a study of blood T cell repertoires in COVID-19. The data were produced by immunoSEQ multiplex PCR, yet TCRdb's version contains in-frame clones alone and is incomplete. The sample yields about 170,000 clones, about 86% seen once. Sequencing was performed on peripheral blood. The receptors come from a woman aged 70-85 years who had recovered from COVID-19.

In DNA form, the CDR3 reads TGTGCCAGCAGTGACAGGGGGAAAGATGGCTACACCTTC. Translation: CASSDRGKDGYTF. The genes are TRBV6-1 and TRBJ1-2; 7 bases align to TRBD1. Germline CDR1 MNHNS, CDR2 SASEGT. The V segment lost 3 bases and the J segment 6 bases; nucleotides outside the gene matches: 4. This CDR3 has 13 amino acids.

Only one count was recorded for this clone. V and J are TRBV4-3 and TRBJ1-6; 9 bases align to TRBD1. CDR3 length: 16 amino acids. The V and J ends lost 1 base and 8 bases, in that order; junction bases with no gene match: 6. Germline CDR1 and CDR2: LGHNA and YSLEER. The CDR3 here is CASSQGPGQGYSPLHF. In DNA form, the CDR3 reads TGCGCCAGCAGCCAAGGCCCGGGACAGGGATATTCACCCCTCCACTTT.

The J gene is TRBJ2-7, the V gene TRBV23-1; 13 bases are a match to TRBD2. TRBV23-1 is reported as an ORF; its role is uncertain. This CDR3 has 16 amino acids. Unmatched junction bases numbered 3, after V lost 4 bases and J lost 0 bases. CDR3 region: CASSPLAGGPSYEQYF. The DNA for the CDR3 is TGCGCCAGCAGTCCACTAGCGGGAGGGCCCTCCTACGAGCAGTACTTC.

This sequence joins TRBV25-1 and TRBJ1-2; perhaps TRBD1 as D (6 bases). The germline V gene encodes CDR1 MGHDK and CDR2 SYGVNS. The ends were cut back, 6 bases at V and 4 bases at J, with 9 bases in the middle. CDR3 length: 12 residues. The CDR3 DNA follows: TGTGCCAGCAGCACAGGGCGCTATGGCTACACCTTC. This translates into CASSTGRYGYTF.

This chain connects TRBV9 to TRBJ2-7; D is uncertain. This CDR3 region has 13 residues. The germline V and J ends were trimmed by 1 base and 6 bases, with 11 bases remaining between them. The germline gives CDR1 SGDLS, CDR2 YYNGEE. The CDR3 loop is CASSVLPELEQYF. DNA of the CDR3: TGTGCCAGCAGCGTATTGCCTGAACTCGAGCAGTACTTC.

This chain links TRBV25-1 with TRBJ1-1; D call uncertain. Germline-derived CDR1 and CDR2 are MGHDK and SYGVNS. The CDR3 totals 15 residues. Trimming stripped 4 bases from V and 3 bases from J, with 15 bases between. The CDR3 sequence: CASSGPMAVDTEAFF. CDR3 coding DNA: TGTGCCAGCAGTGGCCCCATGGCGGTTGACACTGAAGCTTTCTTT.

This clone is a singleton in its sample. This chain links TRBV29-1 with TRBJ2-1; 11 nucleotides line up with TRBD1. This CDR3 is 17 amino acids long. Trimming took 1 base from V and 0 from J; bases not matched to a gene: 5. CDR1 and CDR2 from the germline V gene are SQVTM and ANQGSEA. CDR3: CSVEAMGTGGSYNEQFF. The DNA for the CDR3 is TGCAGCGTTGAAGCTATGGGGACAGGGGGCTCCTACAATGAGCAGTTCTTC.

The rearrangement uses TRBV9 and TRBJ2-2, with TRBD1 as a possible D gene (5 bases). From germline, CDR1 is SGDLS and CDR2 YYNGEE. V dropped 4 bases and J dropped 0 bases, with 19 bases sitting between them. The CDR3 length is 18 residues. Here the CDR3 DNA reads TGTGCCAGCAGCACCCCCCGAGGACAACAATCGAACACCGGGGAGCTGTTTTTT. This encodes CASSTPRGQQSNTGELFF.

V and J are TRBV28 and TRBJ2-1; a weak D match, TRBD1 (6 bases). This CDR3 region has 14 residues. Between the trimmed V and J ends, which lost 8 bases and 9 bases, there was a span of 20 bases. Looked up from germline, CDR1 is MDHEN and CDR2 is SYDVKM. CDR3 residues: CASSPSRGYFEQFF. The CDR3 DNA follows: TGTGCCAGCTCTCCTAGCAGGGGTTACTTTGAGCAGTTCTTC.

The chain couples TRBV5-4 to TRBJ2-2, with 10 nucleotides matching TRBD1. This CDR3 is built from 16 residues. Germline values: CDR1 SGHNT, CDR2 YYREEE (reference sequence). Germline trimming cut 7 bases from V and 3 bases from J; bases unmatched to any gene: 9. The CDR3: CASLHRDRGDTGELFF. The CDR3 DNA reads TGTGCCAGCTTGCACCGGGACAGGGGTGACACCGGGGAGCTGTTTTTT.

The chain is built from TRBV29-1 and TRBJ2-1; 7 nucleotides agree with TRBD2. After removal of 4 bases from V and 2 bases from J, the junction contained 14 bases not matched to a gene. The length of the CDR3 is 17 residues. The germline CDR1 and CDR2 sequences are SQVTM and ANQGSEA. The CDR3 DNA is TGCAGCGTTGGTGGGTGGTTGTGGGAGGGAGCCTACAATGAGCAGTTCTTC. The encoded protein is CSVGGWLWEGAYNEQFF.

The chain links TRBV18 to TRBJ2-3; tentatively, D is TRBD2 (6 bases). V gave up 5 bases and J gave up 6 bases, with 15 bases separating them. This CDR3 contains 14 residues. Looked up from germline, CDR1 is KGHSH and CDR2 is LQKENI. CDR3 sequence (DNA): TGTGCCAGCTCATACGACAATGCGGGGGATACGCAGTATTTT. Protein: CASSYDNAGDTQYF.

The V and J genes are TRBV18 and TRBJ1-4; a weak D match, TRBD1 (6 bases). The CDR3 is made up of 16 amino acids. Between the trimmed V and J ends, which lost 3 bases and 5 bases, there was a span of 16 bases. The germline gives CDR1 KGHSH, CDR2 LQKENI. The CDR3 DNA reads as TGTGCCAGCTCACCTCCGACGGGGGGCGCGAATGAAAAACTGTTTTTT. Protein product: CASSPPTGGANEKLFF.

V usage is TRBV12-3 or TRBV12-4 and J usage is TRBJ1-1; tentatively, D is TRBD1 (5 bases). Trimming removed 3 bases from V and 5 bases from J, with 10 bases in between. The CDR3 is 13 amino acids. CDR3 sequence: CASSFGGGTEAFF. CDR3 sequence (DNA): TGTGCCAGCAGTTTCGGGGGTGGGACTGAAGCTTTCTTT.

The chain is built from TRBV4-3 and TRBJ2-2; 9 nucleotides agree with TRBD1. The CDR3 length is 16 residues. The germline V gene encodes CDR1 LGHNA and CDR2 YSLEER. Unmatched junction bases numbered 3, after V lost 0 bases and J lost 4 bases. The DNA for the CDR3 is TGCGCCAGCAGCCAAGAAACAGGGGGCTTCACCGGGGAGCTGTTTTTT. It specifies CASSQETGGFTGELFF.

The chain is built from TRBV10-3 and TRBJ2-1; 14 bases align to TRBD2. This CDR3 spans 15 amino acids. Germline values: CDR1 ENHRY, CDR2 SYGVKD. Trimming cost V 7 bases and J 15 bases; bases outside gene matches: 14. CDR3 DNA: TGTGCCATCACCGAGGGGGAGACTAGCGGGAGGGCGGCGTTCTTC. Protein product: CAITEGETSGRAAFF.

This clone appeared once. This chain joins TRBV5-1 and TRBJ2-3; 7 nucleotides line up with TRBD2. The CDR3 runs to 16 residues. Germline-derived CDR1 and CDR2 are SGHRS and YFSETQ. J was trimmed by 1 base and V by 6 bases; bases with no gene match: 11. The CDR3 coding sequence is TGCGCCAGCACGACCCCTGGGGGAGGGCGCACAGATACGCAGTATTTT. This translates into CASTTPGGGRTDTQYF. The full variable domain, its missing parts supplied by reference TRBV5-1 and TRBJ2-3, is KAGVTQTPRYLIKTRGQQVTLSCSPISGHRSVSWYQQTPGQGLQFLFEYFSETQRNKGNFPGRFSGRQFSNSRSEMNVSTLELGDSALYLCASTTPGGGRTDTQYFGPGTRLTVL.

The chain has TRBV5-1 and TRBJ1-4, with D possibly TRBD1 on 6 matching bases. The V end lost 4 bases, the J end lost 1 base, and 14 bases lay between the germline ends. The CDR3 contains 16 residues. The V gene's germline CDR1 is SGHRS and CDR2 YFSETQ. CDR3 residues: CASSRDRRVTNEKLFF. The CDR3, as DNA: TGCGCCAGCAGCCGAGACAGGCGTGTAACTAATGAAAAACTGTTTTTT.

This chain uses TRBV30 with TRBJ1-6, with TRBD1 identical over 7 bases. Germline V gives CDR1 GTSNPN, CDR2 SVGIG (reference sequence). V lost 3 bases and J lost 8; bases outside the gene matches: 7. The CDR3 runs 14 residues. The CDR3 loop is CAWRVPGTDSPLHF. The CDR3 nucleotides read TGTGCCTGGAGGGTCCCCGGGACAGATTCACCCCTCCACTTT.

The chain is built from TRBV10-3 and TRBJ1-1, with D unresolved. The CDR3 runs to 13 residues. V was clipped by 7 bases and J by 4 bases, with 13 bases between them. Germline CDR1 ENHRY, CDR2 SYGVKD. CDR3 coding DNA: TGTGCCATCACCGCCTGGCCAGGCACTGAAGCTTTCTTT. Amino acids: CAITAWPGTEAFF.

Notes on this clone: Germline and junction disagree at one end, which may indicate a read error. The DNA for the CDR3 is TGCGCCAGCAGCTCCCCCGAGACAGGCACAGCTACGCAGTATTTT. Its protein is CASSSPETGTATQYF. The chain carries TRBV5-1 and TRBJ2-3; tentative D call: TRBD1 (6 bases). This CDR3 has 15 amino acids. Germline CDR1 and CDR2: SGHRS and YFSETQ.

This rearrangement joins TRBV5-6 to TRBJ1-6; TRBD1 matches at 7 bases. Germline values: CDR1 SGHDT, CDR2 YYEEEE. The CDR3 extends over 15 amino acids. J was trimmed by 8 bases and V by 3 bases; bases with no gene match: 8. The CDR3 sequence: CASSSIDRVYSPLHF. The CDR3 coding sequence is TGTGCCAGCAGCTCTATTGACAGGGTTTATTCACCCCTCCACTTT.

The chain couples TRBV9 to TRBJ2-1; 9 bases map to TRBD2. There are 16 residues in the CDR3. CDR1 SGDLS and CDR2 YYNGEE come from the germline V gene. The junction had 5 bases not matched to a gene; V was cut back by 0 bases and J by 4 bases. DNA of the CDR3: TGTGCCAGCAGCGTAGCCGGACTAGCGTCTTACAATGAGCAGTTCTTC. This gives the protein CASSVAGLASYNEQFF.

The V and J genes are TRBV4-2 and TRBJ2-1; TRBD1 matches at 7 bases. The ends lost 0 bases at V and 13 bases at J; junction bases unmatched: 9. This CDR3 contains 14 residues. The V gene's germline CDR1 is LGHNA and CDR2 YNFKEQ. CDR3 bases: TGTGCCAGCAGCCAAGATAAGGGACAGCCCTCCCAGTTCTTC. As protein: CASSQDKGQPSQFF.

V usage is TRBV12-3 or TRBV12-4 and J usage is TRBJ1-6; D remains ambiguous. The CDR3 extends over 13 amino acids. The V and J ends lost 6 bases and 6 bases respectively, with 9 bases between them. This CDR3 is CASSLQSNSPLHF. The CDR3 nucleotides are TGTGCCAGCAGCCTACAGAGTAATTCACCCCTCCACTTT.

The chain combines TRBV2 with TRBJ1-1; no clear D gene. This CDR3 is 11 amino acids long. Germline CDR1 is SNHLY and CDR2 is FYNNEI. Trimming took 6 bases from V and 3 from J, leaving 5 bases between them. The CDR3 sequence: CASSVYTEAFF. In DNA form, the CDR3 reads TGTGCCAGCAGCGTCTACACTGAAGCTTTCTTT.

This chain links TRBV9 with TRBJ1-2; possibly TRBD1 for D (6 bases). The CDR3 extends over 13 amino acids. Trimming took 2 bases from V and 4 from J, leaving 9 bases between them. Per germline, CDR1 SGDLS and CDR2 YYNGEE. The CDR3 DNA sequence: TGTGCCAGCAGCGTCGGCAGGGGCTATGGCTACACCTTC. Protein sequence: CASSVGRGYGYTF. The full variable domain, in which reference TRBV9 and TRBJ1-2 provide the parts outside the CDR3, is DSGVTQTPKHLITATGQRVTLRCSPRSGDLSVYWYQQSLDQGLQFLIQYYNGEERAKGNILERFSAQQFPDLHSELNLSSLELGDSALYFCASSVGRGYGYTFGSGTRLTVV.

The V and J genes are TRBV9 and TRBJ1-2; perhaps TRBD1 as D (5 bases). The germline V gene encodes CDR1 SGDLS and CDR2 YYNGEE. Trimming pared 0 bases from V and 2 bases from J, leaving 8 bases between. This CDR3 comprises 14 residues. The CDR3 bases are TGTGCCAGCAGCGTAGCGACAGCCAACTATGGCTACACCTTC. It translates to CASSVATANYGYTF.

This clone was seen once. The chain carries TRBV6-2 or TRBV6-3 and TRBJ2-3, with 12 bases aligning to TRBD2. With V trimmed by 2 bases and J by 5 bases, 14 bases remained unmatched. Germline CDR1 is MNHEY and CDR2 is SVGEGT. CDR3 length: 19 amino acids. The CDR3 sequence is CASSYPGTAGLAGLDTQYF. The CDR3, as DNA: TGTGCCAGCAGTTACCCCGGGACGGCAGGACTAGCGGGATTAGATACGCAGTATTTT.

This clone was observed a few times. The chain is built from TRBV5-1 and TRBJ2-1, with TRBD2 matching over 14 bases. This CDR3 comprises 17 residues. CDR1 and CDR2 (germline): SGHRS, YFSETQ. V gave up 0 bases and J gave up 4 bases; unmatched junction bases: 3. The CDR3 DNA is TGCGCCAGCAGCTTGGAGGGACTAGCGGGGGCGTACAATGAGCAGTTCTTC. Its protein is CASSLEGLAGAYNEQFF.